This T cell receptor beta chain was captured by sequencing in a study of T cell repertoires in cytomegalovirus infection. Study context: It can be stated that public TCR beta signatures indicated CMV infection as well as a matching HLA type.

The V end was cut by 5 bases, the J end by 1 base, with 15 bases between. Germline V gives CDR1 MDHEN, CDR2 SYDVKM. The CDR3 contains 16 residues. TCRdb re-called the reads with MiXCR, one entry per CDR3 protein. The table records roughly 150,000 distinct CDR3 sequences, 20% to 30% of them present only once. There are a few counts of this clonotype. What it binds is unknown. Study results and limitations: Identification of carriers of CMV plus the relevant HLA was performed using cumulative public TCR beta family frequency. HLA-C-restricted TCR beta clonotypes specific for CMV led the ex vivo response.

This chain joins TRBV28 and TRBJ2-4, with no clear D. The material sequenced was PBMCs. This clonotype was obtained from a human donor in good health (CMV status not recorded). Some clones in this sample may be carry-over from other donors' samples. CDR3 residues: CASSTRTNMAKNIQYF. CDR3 bases: TGTGCCAGCAGTACTCGGACCAATATGGCCAAAAACATTCAGTACTTC.